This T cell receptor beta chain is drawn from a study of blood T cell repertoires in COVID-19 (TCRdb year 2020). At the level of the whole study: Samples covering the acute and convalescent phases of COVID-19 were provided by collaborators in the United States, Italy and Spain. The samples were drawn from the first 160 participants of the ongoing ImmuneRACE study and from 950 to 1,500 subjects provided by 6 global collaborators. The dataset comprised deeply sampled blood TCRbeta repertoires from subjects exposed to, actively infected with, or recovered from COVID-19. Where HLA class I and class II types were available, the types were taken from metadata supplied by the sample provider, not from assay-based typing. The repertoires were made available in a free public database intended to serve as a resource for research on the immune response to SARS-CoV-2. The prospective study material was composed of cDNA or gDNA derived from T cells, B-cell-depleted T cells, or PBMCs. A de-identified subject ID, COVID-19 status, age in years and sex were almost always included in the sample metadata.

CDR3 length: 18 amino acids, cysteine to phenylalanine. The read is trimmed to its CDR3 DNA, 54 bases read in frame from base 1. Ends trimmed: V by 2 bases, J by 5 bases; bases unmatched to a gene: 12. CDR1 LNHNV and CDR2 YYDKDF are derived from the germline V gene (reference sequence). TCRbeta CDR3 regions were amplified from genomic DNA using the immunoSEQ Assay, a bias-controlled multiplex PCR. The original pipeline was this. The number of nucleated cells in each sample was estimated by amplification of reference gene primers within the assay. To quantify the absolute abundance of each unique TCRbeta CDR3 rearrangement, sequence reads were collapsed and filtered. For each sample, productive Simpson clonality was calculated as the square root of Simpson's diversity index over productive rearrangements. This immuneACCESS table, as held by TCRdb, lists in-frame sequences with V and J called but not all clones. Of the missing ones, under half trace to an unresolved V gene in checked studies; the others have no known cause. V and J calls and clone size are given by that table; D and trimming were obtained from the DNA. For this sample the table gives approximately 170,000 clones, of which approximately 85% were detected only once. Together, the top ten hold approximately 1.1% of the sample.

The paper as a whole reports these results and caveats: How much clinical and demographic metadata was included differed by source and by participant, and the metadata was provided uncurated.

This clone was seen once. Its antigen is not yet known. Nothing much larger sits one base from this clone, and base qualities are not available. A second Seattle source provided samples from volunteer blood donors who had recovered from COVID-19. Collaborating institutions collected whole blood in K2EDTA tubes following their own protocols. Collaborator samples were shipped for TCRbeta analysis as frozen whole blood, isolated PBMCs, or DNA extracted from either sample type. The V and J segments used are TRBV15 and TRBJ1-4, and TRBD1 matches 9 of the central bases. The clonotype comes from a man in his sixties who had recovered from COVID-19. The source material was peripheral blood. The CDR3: CATSRNLGTGLGNEKLFF. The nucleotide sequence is TGTGCCACCAGCAGAAACCTCGGGACAGGGTTGGGCAATGAAAAACTGTTTTTT.